The text below deals with one T cell receptor beta chain. Its antigen is as yet unknown. These data are taken from a study of cytomegalovirus exposure and HLA in healthy donors. PCR primers comprised 60 Vbeta and 13 Jbeta primers. The repertoire was sequenced with immunoSEQ multiplex PCR; TCRdb's copy has only in-frame clones and lacks some. This table holds tens of thousands of clones, roughly three quarters found once. Study results and limitations: The study recorded 150 to 200 TCR beta chains that were cytomegalovirus-associated.

Germline V gene data show CDR1 as SGHRS and CDR2 as YFSETQ. Trimming cost V 0 bases and J 4 bases; bases outside gene matches: 8. The CDR3 covers 16 residues. The rearrangement links TRBV5-1 to TRBJ2-7, with 9 positions matching TRBD1. The material sequenced was PBMCs. This receptor was identified in a woman aged 35 to 49 in good health and CMV-seropositive. In DNA form, the CDR3 reads TGCGCCAGCAGCTTGGCGGCCGGGACAGGGATGTACGAGCAGTACTTC. This sequence encodes CASSLAAGTGMYEQYF.